These 13 T cell receptor beta chains were all obtained from the same sample, sequenced in a study of cytomegalovirus exposure and HLA in healthy donors. The PCR ran on 60 Vbeta and 13 Jbeta primers. Repertoires were generated with immunoSEQ multiplex PCR, while TCRdb's copy carries only in-frame clones and drops some. The sample holds around 180,000 clones; roughly nine tenths are singletons and the top ten take around 0.21%. The specimen was PBMCs. The receptors derive from a girl less than two years old in good health and CMV-seronegative.

This sequence joins TRBV13 and TRBJ2-3, with D tentatively TRBD2 (6 bases). This CDR3 comprises 15 residues. Trimming shortened V by 5 bases and J by 2 bases, and 14 bases separated the two germline ends. From germline, CDR1 is PRHDT and CDR2 FYEKMQ (reference sequence). The CDR3, as DNA: TGTGCCAGCAGCATGGAGGGGTCCAACACAGATACGCAGTATTTT. Protein: CASSMEGSNTDTQYF.

The chain combines TRBV7-9 with TRBJ2-1, with 9 bases fitting TRBD2. Germline-derived CDR1 and CDR2 are SEHNR and FQNEAQ (reference sequence). With 5 bases clipped from V and 4 bases from J, the junction kept 6 bases outside the gene matches. The CDR3 covers 15 residues. The CDR3 nucleotides are TGTGCCAGCAGCAAGACTAGCGGACCGTACAATGAGCAGTTCTTC. The encoded protein is CASSKTSGPYNEQFF.

This clone was observed a single time. This rearrangement joins TRBV30 to TRBJ1-5; no definite D call. V shed 0 bases and J shed 2 bases, with 5 bases lying between them. Germline CDR1 and CDR2: GTSNPN and SVGIG (reference sequence). This CDR3 is built from 13 residues. CDR3 in amino acids: CAWSVTGNQPQHF. The CDR3, as DNA: TGTGCCTGGAGTGTAACAGGCAATCAGCCCCAGCATTTT.

The CDR3 sequence: CASSDRLEAFF. The CDR3 DNA is TGTGCCAGCAGTGACAGATTAGAAGCTTTCTTT. The chain carries TRBV2 and TRBJ1-1; D ambiguous. Germline CDR1 is SNHLY and CDR2 is FYNNEI. This CDR3 has 11 amino acids. The V end was cut by 3 bases, the J end by 8 bases, with 7 bases between.

This clone was observed a single time. The chain joins TRBV29-1 to TRBJ2-1; a weak D match, TRBD1 (6 bases). CDR1 is SQVTM and CDR2 is ANQGSEA in the germline V gene. Between the trimmed V and J ends, which lost 7 bases and 4 bases, there was a span of 14 bases. This CDR3 contains 13 residues. DNA of the CDR3: TGCAGCGCCGGGACACCCACTTACAATGAGCAGTTCTTC. Encoded protein: CSAGTPTYNEQFF.

J is TRBJ2-3 and V is TRBV7-6, with 9 positions matching TRBD2. With 1 base clipped from V and 1 base from J, the junction kept 3 bases outside the gene matches. CDR3 length: 16 amino acids. Germline lookup yields CDR1 SGHVS and CDR2 FNYEAQ. CDR3 amino acids: CASSLGASGGTDTQYF. The DNA for the CDR3 is TGTGCCAGCAGCTTAGGGGCTAGCGGGGGCACAGATACGCAGTATTTT.

The V and J genes are TRBV13 and TRBJ2-2; a weak D match, TRBD2 (6 bases). The germline CDR1 and CDR2 sequences are PRHDT and FYEKMQ (reference sequence). CDR3 length equals 15 residues. Trimming removed 0 bases at V and 1 base at J, with 6 bases between. CDR3 in amino acids: CASSLGGRNTGELFF. The CDR3 nucleotides are TGTGCCAGCAGCTTAGGCGGGAGGAACACCGGGGAGCTGTTTTTT.

V gene TRBV19 combines with J gene TRBJ2-2; D unclear. The CDR3 extends over 17 amino acids. CDR1 and CDR2 (germline): LNHDA, SQIVND (reference sequence). V lost 2 bases and J 0 bases, leaving 13 bases between the germline ends. The CDR3 nucleotides read TGTGCCAGTAGTATACCCGAGGCGGAGCCGAACACCGGGGAGCTGTTTTTT. Protein: CASSIPEAEPNTGELFF.

In DNA, the CDR3 is TGTGCTAGTGGTTTTCAGGGGTACACTGAAGCTTTCTTT. Translated, it gives CASGFQGYTEAFF. The chain joins TRBV12-5 to TRBJ1-1; D perhaps matches TRBD1 (6 bases). Between the trimmed V and J ends, which lost 3 bases and 3 bases, there was a span of 8 bases. Looked up from germline, CDR1 is LGHNT and CDR2 is FRNRAP. The CDR3 runs 13 residues.

The V gene is TRBV9, the J gene TRBJ1-2, with TRBD1 identical over 7 bases. J was trimmed by 8 bases and V by 0 bases; bases with no gene match: 10. CDR1 and CDR2 from the germline V gene are SGDLS and YYNGEE. The CDR3 totals 15 residues. CDR3: CASSVDGTAGGGYTF. Here the CDR3 DNA reads TGTGCCAGCAGCGTAGATGGGACAGCGGGGGGGGGCTACACCTTC.

The V call is TRBV5-1, the J call TRBJ1-2, with a tentative D call TRBD1 (6 bases). The CDR3 covers 14 residues. Germline V lookup: CDR1 SGHRS, CDR2 YFSETQ. Trimming pared 4 bases from V and 0 bases from J, leaving 10 bases between. CDR3 protein: CASSREGANYGYTF. The CDR3 DNA is TGCGCCAGCAGCCGTGAGGGGGCTAACTATGGCTACACCTTC.

V and J are TRBV27 and TRBJ1-5; D uncertain. In germline, CDR1 is MNHEY, CDR2 SMNVEV (reference sequence). This CDR3 region has 16 residues. V shed 8 bases and J shed 0 bases, with 17 bases lying between them. The chain's CDR3 is CASGLNGFDSNQPQHF. The CDR3 coding sequence is TGTGCCAGCGGACTAAACGGGTTCGATAGCAATCAGCCCCAGCATTTT.

The chain recombines TRBV6-5 with TRBJ2-1, with TRBD2 as a possible D gene (5 bases). Germline assignment: CDR1 MNHEY and CDR2 SVGAGI. CDR3 length equals 14 residues. Trimming removed 0 bases at V and 3 bases at J, with 6 bases between. For the CDR3, the DNA is TGTGCCAGCAGTTACTCGGCGGGCTACAATGAGCAGTTCTTC. Its protein is CASSYSAGYNEQFF.